A single sample is the source of the 8 T cell receptor beta chains below, sequenced in a study of response to subunit inactivated influenza vaccine. In TCRdb, the RT-PCR reads were re-called with MiXCR into one record per CDR3 protein. Among 800,000 or so distinct CDR3 sequences listed, around 21% were seen once. Sequencing was performed on PBMCs from blood, taken 5 days after vaccination. These receptors were collected from a man aged 45-65 years who received an inactivated influenza vaccine.

This clonotype came up many times. The chain carries TRBV29-1 and TRBJ2-1; TRBD2 matches 9 bases. Trimming cost V 7 bases and J 8 bases; bases outside gene matches: 9. Germline-derived CDR1 and CDR2 are SQVTM and ANQGSEA. This CDR3 is built from 13 residues. The CDR3 DNA reads TGCAGCGCTGGGGGGACTAGCAGGGATGAGCAGTTCTTC. This gives the protein CSAGGTSRDEQFF.

The chain employs TRBV12-2 and TRBJ1-5; TRBD1, as called in the table, went unchecked against the DNA. TRBV12-2 counts as a pseudogene. CDR3 length: 17 residues. CDR3: CASRSRDRGNSNQPQHF. For the CDR3, the DNA is TGTGCAAGTCGCTCCCGGGACAGGGGAAATAGCAATCAGCCCCAGCATTTT.

This clonotype has just one count. The V and J genes are TRBV5-1 and TRBJ2-2; TRBD2 agrees at 7 bases. This CDR3 region has 17 residues. CDR1 is SGHRS, CDR2 YFSETQ, per germline. V was clipped by 0 bases and J by 6 bases; unmatched bases: 11. Written as DNA, the CDR3 is TGCGCCAGCAGCTTGGCCGCTGGGAGGGATTGGGCCGGGGAGCTGTTTTTT. Translating it yields CASSLAAGRDWAGELFF.

This clonotype was recorded a few times. The junction differs from germline at one of its ends, possibly a read error. The CDR3 loop reads CASSVGQDYYEQFF. In DNA, the CDR3 is TGTGCCAGCAGCGTGGGACAGGACTACTATGAGCAGTTCTTC. The V call is TRBV4-2, the J call TRBJ2-1; 8 nucleotides align to TRBD1. The germline V gene has CDR1 LGHNA and CDR2 YNFKEQ. This CDR3 has 14 amino acids.

This clonotype showed up just a few times. V usage is TRBV4-2 and J usage is TRBJ1-2, with unresolved D. The CDR3 spans 13 residues. In germline, CDR1 is LGHNA, CDR2 YNFKEQ. Between the trimmed V and J ends, which lost 1 base and 5 bases, there was a span of 8 bases. In nucleotides, the CDR3 is TGTGCCAGCAGCCAAGTTTCAGAGTATGGCTACACCTTC. Translation gives CASSQVSEYGYTF.

This clonotype was detected a few times. V usage is TRBV6-2 or TRBV6-3 and J usage is TRBJ1-2; 8 positions match TRBD1. With V trimmed by 2 bases and J by 4 bases, 3 bases remained unmatched. The CDR3 runs to 14 residues. Germline V CDR1 and CDR2: MNHEY, SVGEGT. Here the CDR3 reads CASSYQGASYGYTF. The CDR3 DNA reads TGTGCCAGCAGTTACCAGGGGGCGTCCTATGGCTACACCTTC.

The table lists this clonotype with a few counts. The V gene is TRBV29-1, the J gene TRBJ2-3; maybe TRBD2 (6 bases). The CDR3 extends over 11 amino acids. V lost 7 bases and J 4 bases, leaving 9 bases between the germline ends. Germline values: CDR1 SQVTM, CDR2 ANQGSEA. CDR3 protein: CSAGVPDTQYF. Written as DNA, the CDR3 is TGCAGCGCGGGAGTCCCAGATACGCAGTATTTT.

The chain has TRBV27 and TRBJ2-1; 7 bases map to TRBD2. This CDR3 comprises 16 residues. The junction had 9 bases not matched to a gene; V was cut back by 3 bases and J by 4 bases. The germline V gene encodes CDR1 MNHEY and CDR2 SMNVEV (reference sequence). CDR3 nucleotide sequence: TGTGCCAGCAGTTTGGGCCAGGGACTATTTTACAATGAGCAGTTCTTC. Protein: CASSLGQGLFYNEQFF.